This T cell receptor (beta chain) was recovered during a study of T cell repertoires in cytomegalovirus infection. Findings and caveats of the study: Predominance within the ex vivo response was attributable to HLA-C-restricted CMV-specific TCR beta clonotypes.

Germline CDR1 MDHEN, CDR2 SYDVKM. The CDR3 length is 16 residues. MiXCR was run by TCRdb on the reads, yielding one entry per CDR3 protein. The sample shows some 180,000 distinct CDR3 sequences, more than 9% of them seen only once. This clonotype showed up just a few times. What it recognizes is unknown. The junction differs from germline at one of its ends, possibly a read error. V usage is TRBV28 and J usage is TRBJ1-1, with D perhaps TRBD1 (5 bases). The sequence came from a human donor in good health (CMV status not recorded). Some clones in this sample may be carry-over from other donors' samples. Sequenced material: PBMCs. The CDR3 region is CASSLLVRVGKSESFF. The CDR3 DNA follows: TGTGCCAGCAGTTTACTGGTCAGGGTCGGGAAATCTGAATCTTTCTTT.